This entry features one T cell receptor beta chain sequence. No antigen is known for it. CDR3 length: 13 amino acids. Germline V lookup: CDR1 SQVTM, CDR2 ANQGSEA. Pooling was applied to second doses at about 4 or about 12 weeks. The assay was immunoSEQ multiplex PCR, and TCRdb's table has in-frame clones only and misses some. The table shows 50,000 to 75,000 clones, with 89% occurring only once. This sample stems from a study of T cell responses to AZD1222 COVID-19 vaccine. Overall study findings and caveats: Among AZD1222 vaccinees, only six or seven were seropositive at baseline. A rise in Spike-specific TCR breadth and depth followed two AZD1222 doses. White British ancestry dominated among donors, who included more females, and clonal diversity was possibly underestimated.

Here the sequenced sample was peripheral blood, taken 28 days after the second AZD1222 dose. This sequence was found in an adult who received the AZD1222 COVID-19 vaccine. This chain connects TRBV29-1 to TRBJ2-3; TRBD2 might be the D (6 bases). CDR3 in amino acids: CRAGSSGDGTQYF. CDR3 nucleotide sequence: TGCAGGGCTGGCTCCTCGGGGGATGGTACGCAGTATTTT.